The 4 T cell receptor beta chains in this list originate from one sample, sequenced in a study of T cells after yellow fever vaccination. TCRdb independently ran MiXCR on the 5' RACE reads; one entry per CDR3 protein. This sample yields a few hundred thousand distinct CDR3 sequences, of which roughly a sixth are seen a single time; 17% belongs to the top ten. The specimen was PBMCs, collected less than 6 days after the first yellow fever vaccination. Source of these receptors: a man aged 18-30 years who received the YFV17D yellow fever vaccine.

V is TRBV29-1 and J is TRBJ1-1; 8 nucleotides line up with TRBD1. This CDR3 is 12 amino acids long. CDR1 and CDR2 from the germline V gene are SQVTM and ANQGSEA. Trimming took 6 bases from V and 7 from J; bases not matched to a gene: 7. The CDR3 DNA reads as TGCAGCGTCGACAGGGGCGATAATGAAGCTTTCTTT. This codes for CSVDRGDNEAFF. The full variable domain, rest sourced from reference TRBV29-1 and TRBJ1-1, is SAVISQKPSRDICQRGTSLTIQCQVDSQVTMMFWYRQQPGQSLTLIATANQGSEATYESGFVIDKFPISRPNLTFSTLTVSNMSPEDSSIYLCSVDRGDNEAFFGQGTRLTVV.

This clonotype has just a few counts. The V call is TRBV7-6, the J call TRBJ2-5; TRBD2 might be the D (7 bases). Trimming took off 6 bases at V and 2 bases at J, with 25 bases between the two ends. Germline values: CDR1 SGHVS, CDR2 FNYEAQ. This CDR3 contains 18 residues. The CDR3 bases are TGTGCCAGCAGGTTCCCCCGCGGGGGCGGGGGCCTTCAAGAGACCCAGTACTTC. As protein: CASRFPRGGGGLQETQYF.

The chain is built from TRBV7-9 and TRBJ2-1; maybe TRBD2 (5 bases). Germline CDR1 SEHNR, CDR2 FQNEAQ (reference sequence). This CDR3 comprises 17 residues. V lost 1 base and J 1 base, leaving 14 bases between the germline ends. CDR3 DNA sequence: TGTGCCAGCAGCTTAGGGGCGGTCGGGGAGTCCTACAATGAGCAGTTCTTC. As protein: CASSLGAVGESYNEQFF.

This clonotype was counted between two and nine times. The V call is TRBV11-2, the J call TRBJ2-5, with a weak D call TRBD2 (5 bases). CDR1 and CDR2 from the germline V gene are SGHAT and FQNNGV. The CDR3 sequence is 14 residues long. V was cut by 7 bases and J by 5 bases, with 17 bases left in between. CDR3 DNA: TGTGCCAGCACCGACCTACGGGGTTGGGAGACCCAGTACTTC. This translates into CASTDLRGWETQYF.